The rows below give T cell receptor beta chains drawn from one sample of a study of OX40 agonist ivuxolimab in advanced cancers. Produced via immunoSEQ multiplex PCR; TCRdb's table is partial and in-frame only. The sample lists 75,000 to 100,000 clones, 80% to 90% occurring once. This material consisted of CD4+ or CD8+ T cells sorted from blood, taken in a trial of the OX40 agonist ivuxolimab. These TCRs come from an adult with an advanced solid tumor such as melanoma, head and neck, liver or kidney cancer. The CDR3 runs from the conserved cysteine through the conserved F or W. Fields, in order: V gene, J gene, clone size, CDR3 length, D gene, CDR3 protein, CDR3 DNA. The D gene is left open where the match is weak. Some rows have no size entry. The others give once, few or many, or a class for an expanded clone.

V gene: TRBV10-3
J gene: TRBJ2-7
clone size: .
CDR3 length: 11
D gene: .
CDR3 protein: CATQGQYEQYF
CDR3 DNA: TGTGCCACCCAAGGACAGTACGAGCAGTACTTC

V gene: TRBV21-1
J gene: TRBJ1-3
clone size: few
CDR3 length: 20
D gene: .
CDR3 protein: CASSLDGDRERPSSGNTIYF
CDR3 DNA: TGTGCCAGCAGCCTCGATGGGGACAGGGAGCGACCCAGCTCTGGAAACACCATATATTTT

V gene: TRBV4-1
J gene: TRBJ2-5
clone size: .
CDR3 length: 16
D gene: TRBD2
CDR3 protein: CASSQNGGLVVETQYF
CDR3 DNA: TGCGCCAGCAGCCAAAACGGGGGACTAGTCGTGGAGACCCAGTACTTC

V gene: TRBV6-5
J gene: TRBJ1-1
clone size: .
CDR3 length: 13
D gene: .
CDR3 protein: CASSYEGRTEAFF
CDR3 DNA: TGTGCCAGCAGTTACGAGGGGAGGACTGAAGCTTTCTTT

V gene: TRBV5-1
J gene: TRBJ1-6
clone size: .
CDR3 length: 15
D gene: TRBD1
CDR3 protein: CASSYGQGTNSPLHF
CDR3 DNA: TGCGCCAGCAGCTACGGACAGGGCACTAATTCACCCCTCCACTTT

V gene: TRBV6-5
J gene: TRBJ1-2
clone size: .
CDR3 length: 12
D gene: .
CDR3 protein: CATQGSDYGYTF
CDR3 DNA: TGTGCCACCCAAGGTTCAGACTATGGCTACACCTTC

V gene: TRBV19
J gene: TRBJ1-4
clone size: .
CDR3 length: 15
D gene: .
CDR3 protein: CASATMGYSNEKLFF
CDR3 DNA: TGTGCCAGCGCCACGATGGGGTACTCTAATGAAAAACTGTTTTTT

V gene: TRBV30
J gene: TRBJ1-5
clone size: .
CDR3 length: 13
D gene: .
CDR3 protein: CAWAVRINQPQHF
CDR3 DNA: TGTGCCTGGGCGGTACGGATCAATCAGCCCCAGCATTTT

V gene: TRBV19
J gene: TRBJ1-1
clone size: .
CDR3 length: 17
D gene: .
CDR3 protein: CASSIKMSSLVATEAFF
CDR3 DNA: TGTGCCAGTAGTATAAAGATGAGTAGTTTGGTCGCCACTGAAGCTTTCTTT

V gene: TRBV6-5
J gene: TRBJ2-3
clone size: .
CDR3 length: 15
D gene: .
CDR3 protein: CASSYSWGITDTQYF
CDR3 DNA: TGTGCCAGCAGTTACTCGTGGGGGATCACAGATACGCAGTATTTT

V gene: TRBV27
J gene: TRBJ2-1
clone size: .
CDR3 length: 16
D gene: TRBD1
CDR3 protein: CASSSRDRGPYNEQFF
CDR3 DNA: TGTGCCAGCAGTTCCCGGGACAGGGGGCCGTACAATGAGCAGTTCTTC

V gene: TRBV7-2
J gene: TRBJ1-1
clone size: .
CDR3 length: 14
D gene: .
CDR3 protein: CASSLEVPSTEAFF
CDR3 DNA: TGTGCCAGCAGCCTCGAAGTCCCCAGCACTGAAGCTTTCTTT

V gene: TRBV15
J gene: TRBJ2-2
clone size: once
CDR3 length: 12
D gene: .
CDR3 protein: CATSRPTGELFF
CDR3 DNA: TGTGCCACCAGCAGACCCACCGGGGAGCTGTTTTTT

V gene: TRBV11-2
J gene: TRBJ1-1
clone size: .
CDR3 length: 15
D gene: TRBD1
CDR3 protein: CASSVTWTGGDEAFF
CDR3 DNA: TGTGCCAGCAGCGTCACATGGACAGGGGGGGATGAAGCTTTCTTT

V gene: TRBV6-1
J gene: TRBJ2-7
clone size: .
CDR3 length: 15
D gene: .
CDR3 protein: CASSEAGQGRYEQYF
CDR3 DNA: TGTGCCAGCAGTGAAGCGGGGCAGGGGCGTTACGAGCAGTACTTC

V gene: TRBV9
J gene: TRBJ1-6
clone size: few
CDR3 length: 14
D gene: .
CDR3 protein: CASSVKGYNSPLHF
CDR3 DNA: TGTGCCAGCAGCGTCAAGGGTTATAATTCACCCCTCCACTTT

V gene: TRBV13
J gene: TRBJ2-7
clone size: once
CDR3 length: 16
D gene: .
CDR3 protein: CASSSSETGNPYEQYF
CDR3 DNA: TGTGCCAGCAGCTCTTCAGAAACAGGGAATCCTTACGAGCAGTACTTC

V gene: TRBV11-2
J gene: TRBJ2-7
clone size: .
CDR3 length: 15
D gene: TRBD2
CDR3 protein: CASSVALAGAGEQYF
CDR3 DNA: TGTGCCAGCAGCGTAGCCTTAGCGGGAGCGGGCGAGCAGTACTTC

V gene: TRBV27
J gene: TRBJ2-7
clone size: .
CDR3 length: 16
D gene: .
CDR3 protein: CASSLRSGNHPYEQYF
CDR3 DNA: TGTGCCAGCAGTTTGCGGTCAGGGAATCATCCCTACGAGCAGTACTTC

V gene: TRBV5-4
J gene: TRBJ2-7
clone size: .
CDR3 length: 16
D gene: .
CDR3 protein: CASSWLPGTTPYEQYF
CDR3 DNA: TGTGCCAGCAGCTGGCTACCCGGGACAACCCCCTACGAGCAGTACTTC

V gene: TRBV7-2
J gene: TRBJ2-1
clone size: .
CDR3 length: 14
D gene: .
CDR3 protein: CASSLIDPQNEQFF
CDR3 DNA: TGTGCCAGCAGCTTAATAGATCCGCAGAATGAGCAGTTCTTC

V gene: TRBV4-1
J gene: TRBJ2-7
clone size: .
CDR3 length: 14
D gene: .
CDR3 protein: CASSQARAAYEQYF
CDR3 DNA: TGCGCCAGCAGCCAAGCTAGGGCAGCTTACGAGCAGTACTTC

V gene: TRBV14
J gene: TRBJ2-7
clone size: .
CDR3 length: 12
D gene: .
CDR3 protein: CASGAGAHEQYF
CDR3 DNA: TGTGCCAGCGGCGCGGGGGCACACGAGCAGTACTTC

V gene: TRBV27
J gene: TRBJ1-2
clone size: .
CDR3 length: 15
D gene: TRBD1
CDR3 protein: CASARQGAINYGYTF
CDR3 DNA: TGTGCCAGCGCAAGACAGGGGGCGATAAACTATGGCTACACCTTC

V gene: TRBV6-5
J gene: TRBJ2-2
clone size: .
CDR3 length: 13
D gene: TRBD1
CDR3 protein: CASRLDRTGELFF
CDR3 DNA: TGTGCCAGCAGACTGGACAGGACCGGGGAGCTGTTTTTT

V gene: TRBV15
J gene: TRBJ2-7
clone size: .
CDR3 length: 14
D gene: TRBD1
CDR3 protein: CATSNRDRAYEQYF
CDR3 DNA: TGTGCCACCAGCAACCGGGACAGGGCATACGAGCAGTACTTC

V gene: TRBV6-5
J gene: TRBJ2-2
clone size: .
CDR3 length: 14
D gene: .
CDR3 protein: CASRGGYYTGELFF
CDR3 DNA: TGTGCCAGCAGAGGCGGGTACTACACCGGGGAGCTGTTTTTT

V gene: TRBV7-2
J gene: TRBJ1-6
clone size: .
CDR3 length: 15
D gene: TRBD1
CDR3 protein: CASSLARGTGSPLHF
CDR3 DNA: TGTGCCAGCTCCTTGGCGAGGGGGACAGGATCACCCCTCCACTTT

V gene: TRBV5-4
J gene: TRBJ1-6
clone size: .
CDR3 length: 15
D gene: .
CDR3 protein: CASSFGGSYNSPLHF
CDR3 DNA: TGTGCCAGCAGCTTTGGCGGCTCCTATAATTCACCCCTCCACTTT

V gene: TRBV27
J gene: TRBJ2-3
clone size: .
CDR3 length: 15
D gene: .
CDR3 protein: CASSRRGGSTDTQYF
CDR3 DNA: TGTGCCAGCAGCCGCAGGGGCGGCAGCACAGATACGCAGTATTTT

V gene: TRBV7-9
J gene: TRBJ1-2
clone size: .
CDR3 length: 13
D gene: .
CDR3 protein: CASSLTGTYGYTF
CDR3 DNA: TGTGCCAGCAGCTTGACGGGAACCTATGGCTACACCTTC

V gene: TRBV20-1
J gene: TRBJ1-1
clone size: .
CDR3 length: 11
D gene: .
CDR3 protein: CSALTGEEAFF
CDR3 DNA: TGCAGTGCTCTTACGGGGGAGGAAGCTTTCTTT

V gene: TRBV2
J gene: TRBJ2-1
clone size: .
CDR3 length: 14
D gene: .
CDR3 protein: CASNRVSSYNEQFF
CDR3 DNA: TGTGCCAGCAACAGGGTAAGCTCCTACAATGAGCAGTTCTTC

V gene: TRBV7-3
J gene: TRBJ2-3
clone size: .
CDR3 length: 20
D gene: TRBD2
CDR3 protein: CASSLAGTSWAGARTDTQYF
CDR3 DNA: TGTGCCAGCAGCTTAGCCGGGACTAGTTGGGCCGGGGCCCGCACAGATACGCAGTATTTT

V gene: TRBV29-1
J gene: TRBJ2-3
clone size: .
CDR3 length: 16
D gene: .
CDR3 protein: CSVDGLEQQGADTQYF
CDR3 DNA: TGCAGCGTTGACGGACTAGAGCAACAGGGAGCAGATACGCAGTATTTT

V gene: TRBV21-1
J gene: TRBJ2-1
clone size: .
CDR3 length: 10
D gene: .
CDR3 protein: CASRDNEQFF
CDR3 DNA: TGTGCCAGTAGGGACAATGAGCAGTTCTTC

V gene: TRBV7-2
J gene: TRBJ2-7
clone size: .
CDR3 length: 16
D gene: .
CDR3 protein: CASSFRIVQGSYEQYF
CDR3 DNA: TGTGCCAGCAGCTTTAGGATCGTACAGGGCTCCTACGAGCAGTACTTC

V gene: TRBV6-5
J gene: TRBJ2-7
clone size: .
CDR3 length: 15
D gene: .
CDR3 protein: CASSYYRLDSYEQYF
CDR3 DNA: TGTGCCAGCAGTTACTACCGACTAGACTCCTACGAGCAGTACTTC

V gene: TRBV6-5
J gene: TRBJ2-2
clone size: .
CDR3 length: 15
D gene: .
CDR3 protein: CASREWRGGTGELFF
CDR3 DNA: TGTGCCAGCAGGGAATGGAGGGGCGGTACCGGGGAGCTGTTTTTT

V gene: TRBV11-3
J gene: TRBJ2-1
clone size: .
CDR3 length: 14
D gene: .
CDR3 protein: CASSLSNRYNEQFF
CDR3 DNA: TGTGCCAGCAGCTTAAGCAACAGATACAATGAGCAGTTCTTC

V gene: TRBV15
J gene: TRBJ2-7
clone size: .
CDR3 length: 14
D gene: .
CDR3 protein: CATSSNPRAGEQYF
CDR3 DNA: TGTGCCACCAGCAGTAACCCCCGGGCCGGCGAGCAGTACTTC

V gene: TRBV5-4
J gene: TRBJ1-2
clone size: .
CDR3 length: 12
D gene: .
CDR3 protein: CASSRDVDGYTF
CDR3 DNA: TGTGCCAGCAGCCGGGACGTGGATGGCTACACCTTC

V gene: TRBV6-5
J gene: TRBJ2-1
clone size: .
CDR3 length: 15
D gene: TRBD1
CDR3 protein: CASSQTGGANNEQFF
CDR3 DNA: TGTGCCAGCAGCCAAACAGGGGGCGCCAACAATGAGCAGTTCTTC

V gene: TRBV19
J gene: TRBJ2-2
clone size: .
CDR3 length: 17
D gene: TRBD1
CDR3 protein: CASSILGTGSNTGELFF
CDR3 DNA: TGTGCCAGTAGTATTTTGGGGACAGGGTCGAACACCGGGGAGCTGTTTTTT

V gene: TRBV7-3
J gene: TRBJ1-2
clone size: .
CDR3 length: 13
D gene: .
CDR3 protein: CASSLTPGSGYTF
CDR3 DNA: TGTGCCAGCAGCTTAACTCCAGGGAGCGGCTACACCTTC

V gene: TRBV27
J gene: TRBJ1-2
clone size: .
CDR3 length: 14
D gene: TRBD1
CDR3 protein: CASRTQGAGYGYTF
CDR3 DNA: TGTGCCAGCAGGACTCAGGGGGCGGGGTATGGCTACACCTTC

V gene: TRBV9
J gene: TRBJ2-5
clone size: .
CDR3 length: 13
D gene: .
CDR3 protein: CASSVSTGPDLYF
CDR3 DNA: TGTGCCAGCAGCGTTTCAACAGGCCCCGACTTGTACTTC

V gene: TRBV30
J gene: TRBJ1-4
clone size: .
CDR3 length: 14
D gene: TRBD1
CDR3 protein: CAWNPDRGNEKLFF
CDR3 DNA: TGTGCCTGGAACCCTGACAGGGGAAATGAAAAACTGTTTTTT

V gene: TRBV6-5
J gene: TRBJ2-7
clone size: few
CDR3 length: 14
D gene: .
CDR3 protein: CASSYSIQGYEQYF
CDR3 DNA: TGTGCCAGCAGTTACTCGATCCAGGGGTACGAGCAGTACTTC

V gene: TRBV7-2
J gene: TRBJ1-4
clone size: .
CDR3 length: 15
D gene: TRBD1
CDR3 protein: CASSPRQGVNEKLFF
CDR3 DNA: TGTGCCAGCAGCCCTAGACAGGGGGTGAATGAAAAACTGTTTTTT

V gene: TRBV19
J gene: TRBJ1-2
clone size: .
CDR3 length: 15
D gene: .
CDR3 protein: CASSIAQGTNYGYTF
CDR3 DNA: TGTGCCAGTAGTATAGCCCAGGGGACTAACTATGGCTACACCTTC

V gene: TRBV6-5
J gene: TRBJ1-5
clone size: .
CDR3 length: 14
D gene: .
CDR3 protein: CASSYLNSNQPQHF
CDR3 DNA: TGTGCCAGCAGTTATTTAAATAGCAATCAGCCCCAGCATTTT

V gene: TRBV19
J gene: TRBJ2-1
clone size: .
CDR3 length: 15
D gene: TRBD1
CDR3 protein: CATEHRGRSYNEQFF
CDR3 DNA: TGTGCCACCGAACACAGGGGGCGATCCTACAATGAGCAGTTCTTC

V gene: TRBV7-9
J gene: TRBJ2-3
clone size: .
CDR3 length: 13
D gene: .
CDR3 protein: CASSFASTDTQYF
CDR3 DNA: TGTGCCAGCAGCTTTGCTAGCACAGATACGCAGTATTTT

V gene: TRBV27
J gene: TRBJ1-1
clone size: .
CDR3 length: 18
D gene: .
CDR3 protein: CASSLSIQGLGMNTEAFF
CDR3 DNA: TGTGCCAGCAGTTTATCGATACAGGGCTTGGGAATGAACACTGAAGCTTTCTTT

V gene: TRBV21-1
J gene: TRBJ2-5
clone size: few
CDR3 length: 14
D gene: .
CDR3 protein: CASSTRGGVQTQYF
CDR3 DNA: TGTGCCAGCAGCACACGGGGGGGCGTACAGACCCAGTACTTC

V gene: TRBV19
J gene: TRBJ2-7
clone size: .
CDR3 length: 13
D gene: .
CDR3 protein: CASSRTSSYEQYF
CDR3 DNA: TGTGCCAGTAGTCGGACTTCCTCCTACGAGCAGTACTTC

V gene: TRBV11-1
J gene: TRBJ2-1
clone size: few
CDR3 length: 16
D gene: .
CDR3 protein: CASSLRPPSSYNEQFF
CDR3 DNA: TGTGCCAGCAGCTTAAGACCTCCCAGCTCCTACAATGAGCAGTTCTTC

V gene: TRBV2
J gene: TRBJ1-1
clone size: .
CDR3 length: 15
D gene: .
CDR3 protein: CASSVQGVPNTEAFF
CDR3 DNA: TGTGCCAGCAGTGTCCAAGGGGTTCCCAACACTGAAGCTTTCTTT